These 5 T cell receptor beta chains originate from one sample sequenced in a study of identifying expanded T cells in peripheral blood. The data were produced by immunoSEQ multiplex PCR, yet TCRdb's version contains in-frame clones alone and is incomplete. The sample carries about 100,000 clones, 75% to 90% recorded once. The sequencing sample was made of blood. These receptors were obtained from a person aged 18-69 years in good health.

This chain uses TRBV7-2 with TRBJ1-1; tentative D call: TRBD1 (6 bases). The CDR3 sequence is 14 residues long. Germline V gene data show CDR1 as SGHTA and CDR2 as FQGNSA. The V and J ends lost 2 bases and 3 bases respectively, with 10 bases between them. This chain's CDR3 is CASSLRGAYTEAFF. The CDR3 coding sequence is TGTGCCAGCAGCTTACGGGGGGCGTACACTGAAGCTTTCTTT. The full variable domain, in which reference TRBV7-2 and TRBJ1-1 provide the parts outside the CDR3, is GAGVSQSPSNKVTEKGKDVELRCDPISGHTALYWYRQSLGQGLEFLIYFQGNSAPDKSGLPSDRFSAERTGGSVSTLTIQRTQQEDSAVYLCASSLRGAYTEAFFGQGTRLTVV.

The rearrangement joins TRBV7-9 to TRBJ2-1; 11 nucleotides line up with TRBD2. V shed 4 bases, J shed 6 bases, and the junction held 5 bases outside the gene matches. Germline CDR1 is SEHNR and CDR2 is FQNEAQ (reference sequence). This CDR3 has 15 amino acids. In DNA form, the CDR3 reads TGTGCCAGCAGCTGGGGGACTAGCGGCTTCAATGAGCAGTTCTTC. This translates into CASSWGTSGFNEQFF. Together with reference TRBV7-9 and TRBJ2-1, the CDR3 gives the full variable domain: DTGVSQNPRHKITKRGQNVTFRCDPISEHNRLYWYRQTLGQGPEFLTYFQNEAQLEKSRLLSDRFSAERPKGSFSTLEIQRTEQGDSAMYLCASSWGTSGFNEQFFGPGTRLTVL.

The chain joins TRBV5-1 to TRBJ1-2; D ambiguous. The V gene lost 4 bases and the J gene lost 8 bases, with 24 bases spanning the gap. The germline gives CDR1 SGHRS, CDR2 YFSETQ. The CDR3 consists of 16 residues. The CDR3 DNA follows: TGCGCCAGCAGCCCCCGGGGTTCGGGTGGAGGAAGCGGCTACACCTTC. Protein sequence: CASSPRGSGGGSGYTF.

The chain uses TRBV7-8 and TRBJ1-4, with D possibly TRBD1 on 5 matching bases. V was pared by 4 bases and J by 5 bases, with 11 bases between. The CDR3 sequence is 14 residues long. Germline V lookup: CDR1 SGHVS, CDR2 FQNEAQ. CDR3 DNA: TGTGCCAGCAGCTCCCGACGGGGGAATGAAAAACTGTTTTTT. Encoded protein: CASSSRRGNEKLFF.

The J gene is TRBJ2-1, the V gene TRBV4-3; possibly TRBD1 or TRBD2 for D (6 bases each). CDR1 and CDR2 (germline): LGHNA, YSLEER. The CDR3 runs 15 residues. Trimming removed 0 bases at V and 8 bases at J, with 14 bases between. The CDR3: CASSQDGGGTDEQFF. The CDR3 DNA reads as TGCGCCAGCAGCCAAGATGGGGGCGGGACCGATGAGCAGTTCTTC.